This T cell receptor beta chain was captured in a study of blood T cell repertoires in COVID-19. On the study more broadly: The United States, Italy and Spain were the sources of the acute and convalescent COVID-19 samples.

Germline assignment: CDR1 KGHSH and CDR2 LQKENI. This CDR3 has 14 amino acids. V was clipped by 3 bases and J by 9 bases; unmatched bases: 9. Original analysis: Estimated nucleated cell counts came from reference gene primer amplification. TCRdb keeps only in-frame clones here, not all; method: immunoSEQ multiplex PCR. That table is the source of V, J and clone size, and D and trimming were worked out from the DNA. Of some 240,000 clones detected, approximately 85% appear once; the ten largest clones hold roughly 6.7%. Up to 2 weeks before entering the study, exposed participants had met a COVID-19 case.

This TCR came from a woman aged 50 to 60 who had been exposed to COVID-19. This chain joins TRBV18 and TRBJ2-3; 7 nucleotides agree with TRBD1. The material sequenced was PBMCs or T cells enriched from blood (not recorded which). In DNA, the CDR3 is TGTGCCAGCTCACCTTTCGGGACAGATGAAACGCAGTATTTT. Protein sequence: CASSPFGTDETQYF.